The text below deals with one T cell receptor (beta chain). Antigen specificity is unknown. The source of the sample is a study of T cell repertoires in cytomegalovirus infection. Trimming took off 5 bases at V and 0 bases at J, with 20 bases between the two ends. The CDR3 is 18 amino acids. Germline V gives CDR1 SGHVS, CDR2 FNYEAQ. MiXCR, run by TCRdb on the reads, gives a single entry per CDR3 protein. The sample lists 100,000 to 150,000 distinct CDR3 sequences, 25% to 35% occurring once. This chain links TRBV7-6 with TRBJ2-4, with D perhaps TRBD1 (5 bases). This sample comprised CD8+ T cells from cultured PBMCs, obtained from culture after CMV antigen stimulation. This receptor was identified in a human donor in good health (CMV status not recorded). Some clones in this sample may be carry-over from other donors' samples. Written as DNA, the CDR3 is TGTGCCAGCAGCCCAGCGCAGGGTCCTCCAGAAGCCAAAAACATTCAGTACTTC. As protein: CASSPAQGPPEAKNIQYF.